Sequencing of this TCR beta chain was carried out in a study of human T cells and chemical hapten exposure. The wider study: There were per-sample TCR yield variations, arising mainly from small pooled library volume differences.

General observations from the study: Once DPC sensitization occurred, TCRs above 1 in 1000 frequency showed no change.

The germline CDR1 and CDR2 sequences are KGHSH and LQKENI. This CDR3 spans 18 amino acids. V was clipped by 2 bases and J by 1 base; unmatched bases: 5. One entry per CDR3 protein, called by TCRdb with MiXCR from the RACE reads. Among about 300,000 distinct CDR3 sequences listed, 5% to 6.5% were seen once. Of note for this clonotype: Its target is unknown.

The time point was: pre-sensitization, week 0. Treatment reported: therapeutic diphenylcyclopropenone sensitization with weekly scalp DPC. This chain connects TRBV18 to TRBJ2-3, with TRBD2 matching 14 bases. This sequence originates from a woman aged 18-35 years with alopecia areata. Some clones in this sample may be carry-over from other donors' samples. This sample comprised whole blood, obtained in connection with sensitization to the hapten diphenylcyclopropenone (DPC). CDR3 loop: CASSPRLAGGPGTDTQYF. Here the CDR3 DNA reads TGTGCCAGCTCACCAAGACTAGCGGGGGGGCCTGGCACAGATACGCAGTATTTT.